This T cell receptor (beta chain) was recorded in a study of T cells in Graves' hyperthyroidism and ophthalmopathy. Study as a whole: Peripheral blood was drawn at first diagnosis, prior to all treatment.

The source material, RNA transcripts, was used to amplify TCR beta CDR3 regions. HTBI primers drove first-round RT-PCR of the TCR CDR3. MiXCR, run by TCRdb on the multiplex PCR reads, gives a single entry per CDR3 protein. The repertoire holds 350,000 or so distinct CDR3 sequences, with around 18% as singletons. Between the trimmed V and J ends, which lost 5 bases and 0 bases, there was a span of 17 bases. This CDR3 comprises 17 residues. Germline CDR1 and CDR2: SGHAT and FQDESV (reference sequence). The study left out patients who had uncontrolled infection, other autoimmune disease, pregnancy or lactation.

V and J are TRBV11-1 and TRBJ2-1; perhaps TRBD2 as D (6 bases). The TCR sequence derives from a woman in her forties with Graves' ophthalmopathy. Sample: blood. The CDR3 DNA reads TGTGCCAGCAGCGAGACCCTAGCGCTGAGCTCCTACAATGAGCAGTTCTTC. Amino acid sequence: CASSETLALSSYNEQFF.